A single sample is the source of the 6 T cell receptor beta chains below, sequenced in a study of identical twins. TCRdb passed the 5' RACE reads through MiXCR, listing each CDR3 protein once. Of some 630,000 distinct CDR3 sequences in the sample, 7.1% were seen once. The same sample was also studied in work on yellow fever vaccine responses in identical twins.

Material for sequencing was PBMCs. These receptors were collected from a young woman in good health.

V and J are TRBV28 and TRBJ2-3; D is ambiguous. The CDR3 sequence is 14 residues long. Germline V CDR1 and CDR2: MDHEN, SYDVKM. Trimming stripped 8 bases from V and 3 bases from J, with 15 bases between. The CDR3: CASFSSGGTDTQYF. The CDR3 coding sequence is TGTGCCAGCTTTTCATCGGGTGGGACAGATACGCAGTATTTT. The complete variable domain, with remaining parts taken from reference TRBV28 and TRBJ2-3, reads DVKVTQSSRYLVKRTGEKVFLECVQDMDHENMFWYRQDPGLGLRLIYFSYDVKMKEKGDIPEGYSVSREKKERFSLILESASTNQTSMYLCASFSSGGTDTQYFGPGTRLTVL.

This clonotype was seen ten or more times. The V gene is TRBV7-9, the J gene TRBJ1-4, with D perhaps matching TRBD1 (5 bases). The V gene's germline CDR1 is SEHNR and CDR2 FQNEAQ (reference sequence). V was cut by 4 bases and J by 5 bases, with 14 bases left in between. The CDR3 runs to 15 residues. The CDR3 DNA sequence: TGTGCCAGCAGCTCAGACAGATCAGGAAATGAAAAACTGTTTTTT. The encoded protein is CASSSDRSGNEKLFF.

In this sample, this clonotype turned up a few times. The V call is TRBV2, the J call TRBJ1-5, with TRBD1 identical over 7 bases. Unmatched junction bases numbered 6, after V lost 7 bases and J lost 3 bases. The CDR3 sequence is 14 residues long. Germline CDR1 SNHLY, CDR2 FYNNEI. In DNA, the CDR3 is TGTGCCAGCAAAGGACAGGTCCTCAATCAGCCCCAGCATTTT. Its translation: CASKGQVLNQPQHF.

This clonotype was seen a few times. The chain has TRBV12-3 or TRBV12-4 and TRBJ1-5, with 7 positions matching TRBD1. The CDR3 is 15 amino acids. V lost 1 base and J lost 4; bases outside the gene matches: 4. CDR3 DNA sequence: TGTGCCAGCAGTTTAGGGACGACAGGGAATCAGCCCCAGCATTTT. It specifies CASSLGTTGNQPQHF.

This clonotype was seen more than once but under ten times. The CDR3 spells CSATSGRGIYEQYV. The DNA for the CDR3 is TGCAGTGCAACTAGCGGGAGGGGGATCTACGAGCAGTACGTC. The J gene is TRBJ2-7, the V gene TRBV20-1; 13 bases map to TRBD2. With 6 bases clipped from V and 3 bases from J, the junction kept 5 bases outside the gene matches. From germline, CDR1 is DFQATT and CDR2 SNEGSKA (reference sequence). The CDR3 sequence is 14 residues long.

This clonotype was counted many times. V is TRBV5-1 and J is TRBJ1-1; 12 nucleotides match TRBD1. J lost 4 bases, V lost 2 bases, and 3 bases had no gene match. This CDR3 comprises 15 residues. CDR1 and CDR2 from the germline V gene are SGHRS and YFSETQ. The CDR3 spells CASSLGTGGITEAFF. DNA for the CDR3: TGCGCCAGCAGCTTAGGGACAGGGGGCATCACTGAAGCTTTCTTT.